The T cell receptor (beta chain) under discussion was sequenced for a study of neoadjuvant anti-PD-1 for oral cavity cancer. Sequencing was performed with immunoSEQ multiplex PCR; in TCRdb, only in-frame clones are kept and a portion is missing. The sample lists approximately 13,000 clones, around 74% occurring once. This sample's time point: after neoadjuvant nivolumab, at surgical resection. The germline gives CDR1 MNHEY, CDR2 SMNVEV (reference sequence). The CDR3 spans 14 residues. Germline trimming cut 2 bases from V and 2 bases from J; bases unmatched to any gene: 3. The sample consisted of PBMCs, taken after nivolumab (anti-PD-1) treatment. The genes are TRBV27 and TRBJ2-7; 7 bases align to TRBD2. This clonotype originated in a person between 40 and 85 years old with oral cavity squamous cell carcinoma. The CDR3 coding sequence is TGTGCCAGCAGTTTAGAGGCGGGGGCCTACGAGCAGTACTTC. Translated: CASSLEAGAYEQYF.